This is a list of T cell receptor beta chains from one sample in a study of OX40 agonist ivuxolimab in advanced cancers. Profiling relied on immunoSEQ multiplex PCR, and the TCRdb table lists in-frame clones only, not all of them. The sample holds some 100,000 clones, around 87% seen once. The sequenced sample was CD4+ or CD8+ T cells sorted from blood, obtained in a trial of the OX40 agonist ivuxolimab. The receptor source for this set is an adult with an advanced solid tumor such as melanoma, head and neck, liver or kidney cancer. Both conserved end residues are part of each CDR3. A D gene is named only where the DNA matches it firmly. Size is omitted from some rows. Given values are once, few, many or a class for expanded clones.

CDR3 protein	CDR3 DNA	J gene	D gene	clone size	V gene
CASSKTENQLYEQYF	TGTGCCAGCAGTAAGACCGAAAACCAACTCTACGAGCAGTACTTC	TRBJ2-7	NA	NA	TRBV6-1
CASSWGLSEYYEQYF	TGTGCCAGCAGCTGGGGACTGTCCGAGTACTACGAGCAGTACTTC	TRBJ2-7	NA	NA	TRBV5-5
CASSMGDSGNTIYF	TGTGCCAGTAGTATGGGGGATTCTGGAAACACCATATATTTT	TRBJ1-3	NA	NA	TRBV19
CASSLSGTGGYEQYF	TGTGCCAGCAGTTTATCCGGGACAGGGGGTTACGAGCAGTACTTC	TRBJ2-7	TRBD1	medium-sized	TRBV28
CASSFDSSNQPQHF	TGTGCCAGCAGCTTCGACAGTAGCAATCAGCCCCAGCATTTT	TRBJ1-5	NA	NA	TRBV7-9
CASSLFGGASTDTQYF	TGTGCCAGCAGCTTATTCGGGGGGGCTAGCACAGATACGCAGTATTTT	TRBJ2-3	TRBD2	once	TRBV11-2
CATSRTGTGNSPLHF	TGTGCCACCAGCAGGACCGGGACGGGCAATTCACCCCTCCACTTT	TRBJ1-6	NA	NA	TRBV15
CASSLARSGYTF	TGTGCCAGCAGCTTAGCGCGGTCAGGCTACACCTTC	TRBJ1-2	NA	NA	TRBV7-2
CASSGGTPLNTGELFF	TGCGCCAGCAGCGGCGGGACACCCCTTAACACCGGGGAGCTGTTTTTT	TRBJ2-2	NA	NA	TRBV5-1
CASSLRQSRVGTEAFF	TGTGCCAGCAGCCTCCGACAGTCAAGGGTGGGCACTGAAGCTTTCTTT	TRBJ1-1	NA	NA	TRBV5-6
CASSLLTGVLSGANVLTF	TGTGCCAGCAGTTTACTGACAGGGGTCCTCTCTGGGGCCAACGTCCTGACTTTC	TRBJ2-6	TRBD1	NA	TRBV28
CASSLAGAGPNTIYF	TGCGCCAGCAGCTTGGCCGGCGCAGGGCCCAACACCATATATTTT	TRBJ1-3	NA	NA	TRBV5-1
CASSFWSSYNEQFF	TGTGCCAGCAGTTTTTGGAGCTCCTACAATGAGCAGTTCTTC	TRBJ2-1	NA	NA	TRBV27
CASTKGQVMNTEAFF	TGTGCCAGCACTAAGGGACAGGTCATGAACACTGAAGCTTTCTTT	TRBJ1-1	TRBD1	NA	TRBV6-5
CASSLNRAYGYTF	TGTGCCAGCAGCTTAAACCGGGCCTATGGCTACACCTTC	TRBJ1-2	NA	NA	TRBV7-6
CASSSGPGGFEAFF	TGTGCCAGCAGTTCGGGCCCGGGGGGATTTGAAGCTTTCTTT	TRBJ1-1	NA	NA	TRBV6-6
CASSSRKDGTYEQYF	TGCGCCAGCAGCTCACGCAAGGACGGGACCTACGAGCAGTACTTC	TRBJ2-7	NA	NA	TRBV5-1
CASRDRVYEQYF	TGTGCCAGCCGGGACAGGGTCTACGAGCAGTACTTC	TRBJ2-7	TRBD1	NA	TRBV6-1
CASSFPGSRGPKDTEAFF	TGTGCCAGCAGCTTCCCGGGAAGTCGGGGCCCAAAGGACACTGAAGCTTTCTTT	TRBJ1-1	NA	NA	TRBV7-9
CASSKAAGGNQPQHF	TGTGCCAGCAGCAAAGCTGCCGGTGGCAATCAGCCCCAGCATTTT	TRBJ1-5	NA	NA	TRBV21-1
CASSLLRHTGELFF	TGTGCCAGCAGCTTACTCCGACACACCGGGGAGCTGTTTTTT	TRBJ2-2	NA	NA	TRBV7-8
CASSFRGQGAEQYF	TGCGCCAGCAGCTTCCGAGGACAGGGGGCCGAGCAGTACTTC	TRBJ2-7	TRBD1	once	TRBV5-1
CASSPGDREAGELFF	TGCGCCAGCAGCCCGGGGGACAGGGAGGCCGGGGAGCTGTTTTTT	TRBJ2-2	TRBD1	NA	TRBV5-1
CASSSTTGLVGNQPQHF	TGTGCCAGCAGTTCCACTACAGGGTTAGTGGGCAATCAGCCCCAGCATTTT	TRBJ1-5	NA	NA	TRBV27
CASSLWTGESEKLFF	TGTGCCAGCTCACTGTGGACAGGGGAAAGTGAAAAACTGTTTTTT	TRBJ1-4	TRBD1	NA	TRBV18
CASSLGTSGEGETQYF	TGTGCCAGCAGCCTAGGGACTAGCGGGGAGGGAGAGACCCAGTACTTC	TRBJ2-5	TRBD2	NA	TRBV7-9
CASSQGLRPTNEKLFF	TGTGCCAGCAGCCAAGGCCTGCGGCCAACTAATGAAAAACTGTTTTTT	TRBJ1-4	NA	NA	TRBV11-2
CSVGTGATGELFF	TGCAGCGTCGGGACAGGTGCCACCGGGGAGCTGTTTTTT	TRBJ2-2	TRBD1	NA	TRBV29-1
CASSQGLPEAFF	TGTGCCAGTAGTCAGGGTTTACCTGAAGCTTTCTTT	TRBJ1-1	NA	NA	TRBV19
CSVVIEQVSNQPQHF	TGCAGCGTTGTAATCGAACAGGTTAGCAATCAGCCCCAGCATTTT	TRBJ1-5	NA	NA	TRBV29-1
CASSLAPGLEQYF	TGCGCCAGCAGCTTGGCTCCAGGGCTCGAGCAGTACTTC	TRBJ2-7	NA	NA	TRBV5-1
CASSLMLLAGETQYF	TGTGCCAGCAGTCTTATGTTACTAGCGGGTGAGACCCAGTACTTC	TRBJ2-5	TRBD2	NA	TRBV7-8
CASSPVLNYNEQFF	TGTGCCAGCAGCCCCGTATTAAATTACAATGAGCAGTTCTTC	TRBJ2-1	NA	NA	TRBV5-8
CASSVGGAPGQGAYEQYF	TGTGCCAGCAGCGTAGGAGGGGCCCCAGGACAGGGGGCCTACGAGCAGTACTTC	TRBJ2-7	TRBD1	NA	TRBV7-9
CASSELGQANYGYTF	TGTGCCAGCAGTGAATTAGGACAGGCGAACTATGGCTACACCTTC	TRBJ1-2	TRBD1	NA	TRBV2
CASSLEGLADTQYF	TGTGCCAGCAGCTTAGAAGGACTAGCGGATACGCAGTATTTT	TRBJ2-3	TRBD2	NA	TRBV7-9
CSVGLQGWSGHTF	TGCAGCGTTGGCCTACAGGGTTGGAGCGGCCACACCTTC	TRBJ1-2	NA	once	TRBV29-1
CASSLGGTVKNIQYF	TGTGCCAGCAGTTTGGGCGGGACAGTGAAAAACATTCAGTACTTC	TRBJ2-4	NA	NA	TRBV28
CASSQDGGAEAFF	TGTGCCAGCAGCCAAGATGGGGGCGCTGAAGCTTTCTTT	TRBJ1-1	NA	NA	TRBV4-2
CASSITSGYEQYF	TGTGCCAGCAGTATTACTAGCGGCTACGAGCAGTACTTC	TRBJ2-7	TRBD2	NA	TRBV28
CASSFTGGTGELFF	TGTGCCAGTAGTTTCACAGGGGGGACCGGGGAGCTGTTTTTT	TRBJ2-2	TRBD1	NA	TRBV19
CAWSGPFNYGYTF	TGTGCCTGGAGTGGACCCTTTAACTATGGCTACACCTTC	TRBJ1-2	NA	NA	TRBV30
CASSGTVSYNEQFF	TGTGCCAGCAGTGGGACAGTTTCCTACAATGAGCAGTTCTTC	TRBJ2-1	NA	NA	TRBV2
CATRTWTASNEQFF	TGTGCCACCCGAACATGGACCGCTAGCAATGAGCAGTTCTTC	TRBJ2-1	NA	NA	TRBV6-1
CASSFHRGSGNTIYF	TGTGCCAGCAGCTTTCATCGGGGCTCTGGAAACACCATATATTTT	TRBJ1-3	NA	NA	TRBV7-2
CSAALVGAKNIQYF	TGCAGCGCAGCACTGGTGGGGGCCAAAAACATTCAGTACTTC	TRBJ2-4	NA	NA	TRBV29-1